This entry describes one T cell receptor beta chain. V lost 6 bases, J lost 4 bases, and 10 bases stayed unmatched. The CDR3 has 16 residues. The data derive from a study of T cell clonotyping in hematopoietic cell transplantation. Profiled with immunoSEQ multiplex PCR; TCRdb holds only in-frame clones, not every one. Seen here are 26,000 or so clones, less than 85% observed once, and the top ten hold 1.8%. Time point noted: recipient sample about 28 days before transplant, after cytoreduction. Sample: peripheral blood mononuclear cells, taken before stem cell transplant. The origin of this receptor is a man aged 35 to 55 with acute myeloid leukemia. Some clones in this sample may be carry-over from other donors' samples. The chain employs TRBV23-1 and TRBJ1-3, with 9 bases aligning to TRBD1. Being an ORF, TRBV23-1 has a function that is uncertain. The CDR3 loop is CASRRPGTGNGNTIYF. The CDR3 DNA reads as TGCGCCAGCAGACGTCCCGGGACAGGGAACGGAAACACCATATATTTT.